This TCR beta chain is drawn from a study of cytomegalovirus exposure and HLA in healthy donors (dated by TCRdb to about 2017). Background for the entire study: According to an earlier analysis of a few hundred of the donors, about 170 million T cells yielded some 110 million unique TCR beta sequences and more than 250 Gb of sequence data. Every repertoire in the discovery cohort had been generated on one and the same sequencing platform. About 280 gigabases of sequencing data and tens of millions of unique TCR sequences made up an early release that covered 500 to 700 HLA-typed donors. Across approximately 400 genotyped donors of the cohort, an average of about 240,000 unique TCR beta nucleotide sequences per donor were sequenced, and roughly 20% of those sequences were non-productive. Along with the roughly 700-subject first cohort, a separate validation cohort of 120 different subjects was used. HLA typing covered class I and class II loci at four-digit resolution. In a later genetic analysis, genome-wide SNP genotypes for about three fifths of the roughly 670 donors were used, and that subset was treated as a discovery cohort. Using immunosequencing, the study profiled T cell repertoires from about 650 subjects and related those repertoires to cytomegalovirus serostatus. Rather than drawing on any new phenotypic data, the later analysis identified candidate immune exposures from TCR beta sequences and the way those sequences occurred across donors. Donor age, sex, ethnicity and CMV serostatus were compiled alongside the repertoire data. Typing coverage differed by locus: A, B, C, DRB1 and DQB1 were typed in about 620-640 donors, DQA1 in 500 to 550, DPA1 in around 610, and DPB1 in approximately 450. To decide whether each TCR beta V gene segment behaved as functional or pseudogenic, an earlier analysis of some 540 of the donors relied on high-throughput TCR beta sequencing. Because of strong linkage in the cohort, roughly five DR-DQ haplotypes were treated as single units for association and clustering. The study aimed to test whether cataloging public T cell receptors could reveal signatures of past pathogen exposure. A later analysis re-analyzed previously published TCR beta repertoires from 600 to 850 donors and added high-resolution HLA genotyping to study TCR occurrence patterns. Of the 300 to 450 genotyped donors, roughly 76% were placed in the genetic ancestry cluster associated with self-reported Caucasian donors. The study combined high-throughput TCR immunosequencing, statistical association of individual TCRs with disease status, and machine learning to predict cytomegalovirus infection status.

Remarks on this clone: The antigen it recognizes is unknown. Per-nucleotide qualities are absent, and no much larger clonotype sits a single base away.

The CDR3 holds 15 amino acids from the cysteine to the phenylalanine. The only DNA kept is the CDR3, 45 bases in frame from the first base. Via the germline V gene, CDR1 is SGHTA and CDR2 FQGNSA. The junction shows trimming of 4 bases on V and 7 bases on J, and the gene matches do not reach 9 bases of it. Libraries were prepared through the immunoSEQ multiplex PCR assay. For the multiplex PCR, a mixture combining 60 forward primers for TCR Vbeta segments and 13 reverse primers for TCR Jbeta segments was used. Amplification of the CDR3 region of rearranged TCR beta genes was performed with a multiplex PCR assay on genomic DNA. On the Illumina HiSeq System, the amplified TCR beta libraries were sequenced as 87-base-pair reads. Turning to the authors' computational methods: Across the 666 repertoires, a later analysis counted tens of millions of unique TCR beta chains, approximately 10 million of which were shared by at least two donors. Raw reads were error-corrected and collapsed into unique sequences with a nearest-neighbor algorithm that merged closely related sequences to remove PCR and sequencing errors. To assign V, D and J gene segments, CDR3 sequences were aligned to IMGT reference sequences. Each retained sequence needed at least a six-nucleotide match to both a V gene segment and a J gene segment. A rearrangement counted as productive if the CDR3 had no stop codons and remained in frame with V and J, and every other rearrangement counted as non-productive. Following IMGT convention, CDR3 was defined as the stretch from the second conserved V-encoded cysteine up to the conserved J-encoded phenylalanine. Sequences without an unambiguous match to a single V gene segment were excluded from the earlier analysis of 450 to 650 of the donors. In an earlier analysis of a few hundred of the donors, a V segment was called functional when productive rearrangements were above 56.7%, and segregating when the standard deviation between donors exceeded 5%. To diagnose cytomegalovirus status from the catalog of TCR beta chain sequences, a statistical classification framework was built. In a later analysis, V and J genes were assigned by comparing TCR nucleotide sequences against IMGT/GENE-DB human TR gene sequences. Using the TCRdist pipeline, a later analysis assigned CDR3 sequences along with most-parsimonious VDJ recombination scenarios. In a later analysis, each TCR beta chain was defined by its CDR3 amino acid sequence together with its V-gene family, and reads without a unique V-gene family were excluded. In a later analysis, 450 to 600 highly shared, low-generation-probability nucleotide sequences were removed to address suspected cross-contamination and a sequencing artifact. For each public chain, a later analysis derived a clonal expansion index from normalized ranks of inferred template counts within each repertoire. In a later analysis, generation probabilities were computed using a VDJ recombination model fitted to out-of-frame rearrangements, and the results were checked against IGoR. Hypergeometric tests were used in a later analysis to score TCR-TCR, TCR-HLA and TCR-CMV co-occurrence, with a repertoire-size bias correction applied to the TCR pairs. In a later analysis, false discovery rates were estimated by permuting HLA or CMV assignments 20 times. In a later analysis, co-occurring TCRs were grouped using DBSCAN, and TCRdist sequence similarity was added for clustering within HLA-allele-positive subsets. Repertoires with fewer than 30,000 or more than 120,000 public chains, plus five repertoires with anomalous nucleotide sharing, were excluded from co-occurrence clustering. TCRdb provides this immuneACCESS table in a form limited to in-frame rearrangements. Some clones are lacking; in checked studies, under half of them reflect an unresolved V gene, and why the rest are absent is not known. V and J calls plus clone size are reproduced from that table; the DNA served to infer D and trimming. This sample gives approximately 150,000 clones in total; over 65% of them show up just once. The top ten hold approximately 2.4% of the sample.

What the research found in general, with its limitations: The authors suggested that the approach could potentially be extended to other disease states and immunological phenotypes. The classifier was reported to diagnose cytomegalovirus status with high specificity and sensitivity in both the original cohort and the validation cohort. Linkage disequilibrium might explain the correlated functional status among segregating V segments, but an unknown experimental factor could not be ruled out. A further reported finding was that TCR beta sequences accurately predicted the HLA-A and HLA-B alleles for most subjects in the first cohort. In vitro tests confirmed that a few of the cytomegalovirus-associated TCR beta chains recognize cytomegalovirus antigens. Immune exposure information for the cohort was limited to CMV serostatus. Presence/absence analyses assumed roughly uniform sequencing depth across donors, an assumption that may not hold. In an earlier analysis of more than 450 of the donors, most TCR beta V segments were observed in productive rearrangements about 90% or about 30% of the time, broadly matching IMGT annotations. Compared with equally common non-associated chains, HLA-associated TCR beta chains in a later analysis were more clonally expanded and had lower generation probabilities. In this cohort, only TCR beta chains were sequenced, and detectable features were limited by the absence of alpha or paired-chain data. At a false discovery rate of 0.05, a later analysis linked under 20,000 TCR beta sequences to specific HLA alleles. Because HLA typing was missing for some donors at each locus, association tests included only the typed subset. The study listed 164 TCR beta chains as associated with cytomegalovirus. Assigning TCR associations to individual alleles was difficult when HLA alleles, especially DR and DQ, strongly co-occurred. According to a later analysis, TCR association rates differed among HLA loci, with DRB1 alleles showing the most associated TCRs and HLA-C alleles showing the fewest. A later genetic analysis reported fewer N-insertions in productive TCRs among donors in an Asian-associated ancestry cluster than the approximately 700-donor mean. In a later analysis, several top co-occurrence clusters were reported to appear linked to parvovirus B19, influenza, CMV and Epstein-Barr virus. Approximately 18 rarely observed V segments, including chromosome 9 orphons, were excluded from the earlier analysis of almost 600 of the donors because counts were too low. While some public TCRs were present in many individuals, most TCR sequences turned up only very rarely across donors. A cluster of highly shared sequence variants was judged likely to represent a technical artifact of the sequencing pipeline. Some IMGT-functional V segments, including TRBV6-2 and TRBV6-3, could not be told apart with the 87-base-pair reads, so those segments were excluded. An association between a missense DCLRE1C variant and V-gene and J-gene trimming of TCR beta chains was found in a later genetic analysis and replicated in an independent cohort. According to a later analysis, most CMV-associated TCR beta chains appeared to be HLA-restricted, and the HLA associations seemed to be driven largely by CMV exposure.

In total, approximately 700 healthy bone marrow donors made up the cohort. At the time of sampling, every cohort member was nominally healthy, though immune exposures that went unrecorded were likely present. The donor was CMV seronegative and belonged to the group of roughly 330 seronegative cohort members. A peripheral blood sample was provided by each donor, and peripheral blood mononuclear cells were used for TCR beta sequencing. The Qiagen DNeasy Blood Extraction Kit was used to extract genomic DNA from the blood cell samples. The V gene is TRBV7-2 and the J gene is TRBJ1-2; 10 junctional bases match TRBD1. The sequence was obtained from a male donor in good health and CMV-seronegative. Sequencing was done on a sample of PBMCs. The DNA is TGTGCCAGCAGCTCAGGGGGACAGGGGAGCGGTGGCTACACCTTC. This codes for CASSSGGQGSGGYTF.